This record looks at one TCR beta chain sequence and its context. Its antigen is not known. The CDR3 covers 15 residues. The germline CDR1 and CDR2 sequences are DFQATT and SNEGSKA (reference sequence). The V and J ends lost 0 bases and 0 bases respectively, with 12 bases between them. TCRdb reprocessed the 5' RACE reads with MiXCR, giving one entry per CDR3 protein. The sample lists about 250,000 distinct CDR3 sequences, about 30% occurring once. The record originates from a study of CD8 T cells in ankylosing spondylitis. Overall study findings and caveats: Reactive arthritis synovial fluid and blood previously showed some of these motif variants.

The sequence came from a male donor with ankylosing spondylitis or in good health (not recorded which). The sample comprised blood, either unsorted or a sorted T cell fraction (not recorded which). J is TRBJ2-7 and V is TRBV20-1, with D perhaps TRBD2 (6 bases). The CDR3 DNA follows: TGCAGTGCTAGAGATGGTCAGGACTACTCCTACGAGCAGTACTTC. It yields the protein CSARDGQDYSYEQYF.